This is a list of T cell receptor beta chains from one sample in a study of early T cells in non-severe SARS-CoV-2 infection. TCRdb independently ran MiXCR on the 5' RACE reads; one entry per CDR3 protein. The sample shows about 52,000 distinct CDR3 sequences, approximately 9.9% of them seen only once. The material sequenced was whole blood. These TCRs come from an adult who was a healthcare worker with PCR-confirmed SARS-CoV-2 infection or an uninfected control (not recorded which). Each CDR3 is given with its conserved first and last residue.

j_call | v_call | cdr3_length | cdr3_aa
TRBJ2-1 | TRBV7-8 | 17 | CASSLFVGTPTNNEQFF
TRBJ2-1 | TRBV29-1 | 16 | CSVAGGGASGENEQFF
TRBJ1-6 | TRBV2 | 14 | CASSTDRRVSPLHF
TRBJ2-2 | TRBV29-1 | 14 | CSVAKGAFDGELFF
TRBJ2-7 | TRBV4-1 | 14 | CASSLGASPYEQYF
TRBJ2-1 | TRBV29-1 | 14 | CSVEGRRSYNEQFF
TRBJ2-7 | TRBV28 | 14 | CASREGSIRYEQYF
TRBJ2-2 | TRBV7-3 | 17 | CASSPPEGSMLYGELFF
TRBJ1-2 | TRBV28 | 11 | CASIGLDGYTF
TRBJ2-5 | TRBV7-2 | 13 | CASSSDRGETQYF
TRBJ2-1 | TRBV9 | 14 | CASSLDRGRNEQFF
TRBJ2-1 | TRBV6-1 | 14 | CASNPRLPYNEQFF
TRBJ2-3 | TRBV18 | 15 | CASSPSLDRTDTQYF